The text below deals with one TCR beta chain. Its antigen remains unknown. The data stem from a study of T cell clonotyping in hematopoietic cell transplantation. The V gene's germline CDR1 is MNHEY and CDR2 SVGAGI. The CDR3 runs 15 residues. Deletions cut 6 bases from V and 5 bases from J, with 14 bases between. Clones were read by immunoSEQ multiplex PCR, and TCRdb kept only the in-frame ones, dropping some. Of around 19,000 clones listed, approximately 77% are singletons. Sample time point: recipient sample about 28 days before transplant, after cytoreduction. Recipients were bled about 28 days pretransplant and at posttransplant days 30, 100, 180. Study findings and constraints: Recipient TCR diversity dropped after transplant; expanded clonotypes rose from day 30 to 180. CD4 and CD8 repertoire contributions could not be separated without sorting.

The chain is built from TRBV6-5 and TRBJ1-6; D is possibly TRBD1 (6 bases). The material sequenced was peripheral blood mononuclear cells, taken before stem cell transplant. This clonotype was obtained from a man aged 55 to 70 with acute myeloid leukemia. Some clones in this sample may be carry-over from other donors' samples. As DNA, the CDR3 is TGTGCCAGCAGCCCACAGGGAACAGATAATTCACCCCTCCACTTT. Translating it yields CASSPQGTDNSPLHF.